Listed here are 10 T cell receptor beta chains from one sample, sequenced in a study of cytomegalovirus exposure and HLA in healthy donors (dated by TCRdb to about 2017). Library preparation was by the immunoSEQ multiplex PCR assay. For the multiplex PCR, a mixture combining 60 forward primers for TCR Vbeta segments and 13 reverse primers for TCR Jbeta segments was used. What TCRdb holds here is the immuneACCESS table cut down to in-frame rearrangements. Part of the clones is not present; checked against another copy, under half of the missing clones reflect an unresolved V gene, and the others are unexplained. The sample table shows about 90,000 clones, and approximately 69% are seen once. Around a fifth of the sample goes to the ten largest clones. The specimen sequenced was PBMCs. The receptors were sampled from a woman between 45 and 65 years old in good health and CMV-seropositive.

This clone came up a few times. This rearrangement joins TRBV27 to TRBJ1-6, with D possibly being TRBD1 (5 bases). The V gene's germline CDR1 is MNHEY and CDR2 SMNVEV (reference sequence). The CDR3 covers 11 residues. V gave up 6 bases and J gave up 15 bases, with 12 bases separating them. CDR3 nucleotides: TGTGCCAGCAGATCGCAGGGAAGCCTCCACTTT. Translating it yields CASRSQGSLHF.

This chain joins TRBV4-1 and TRBJ2-4; 10 positions match TRBD2. This CDR3 region has 22 residues. Germline V gene data show CDR1 as MGHRA and CDR2 as YSYEKL. V lost 1 base, J lost 0 bases, and 18 bases stayed unmatched. The CDR3 DNA sequence: TGCGCCAGCAGCCAAGTATTTCTAGCGGGGGTCAACCCGGGGCTAGCCAAAAACATTCAGTACTTC. Protein: CASSQVFLAGVNPGLAKNIQYF.

The gene calls are TRBV15 and TRBJ1-2; perhaps TRBD1 as D (5 bases). V was shortened by 1 base and J by 6 bases, with 15 bases between the two germline ends. The length of the CDR3 is 15 residues. The germline gives CDR1 LNHNV, CDR2 YYDKDF (reference sequence). Written as DNA, the CDR3 is TGTGCCACCAGCAGAGGGGGCCTCGGGCTGGATGGCTACACCTTC. Its translation: CATSRGGLGLDGYTF.

The sample holds a few counts of this clone. The CDR3 reads CASSTGDRSSYNSPLHF. In DNA, the CDR3 is TGTGCCAGTAGTACTGGGGACAGAAGCTCCTATAATTCACCCCTCCACTTT. The rearrangement joins TRBV19 to TRBJ1-6; 7 bases align to TRBD1. With 4 bases clipped from V and 0 bases from J, the junction kept 6 bases outside the gene matches. The CDR3 has 17 amino acids. CDR1 is LNHDA and CDR2 is SQIVND in the germline V gene (reference sequence).

V usage is TRBV19 and J usage is TRBJ2-7; unclear D gene. Trimming left V 6 bases short and J 3 bases short, with 6 bases between. This CDR3 region has 11 residues. Per germline, CDR1 LNHDA and CDR2 SQIVND (reference sequence). The CDR3 sequence: CASRVSYEQYF. CDR3 nucleotides: TGTGCCAGTAGGGTCAGCTACGAGCAGTACTTC.

The chain recombines TRBV7-3 with TRBJ1-1, with D possibly TRBD1 on 5 matching bases. Germline V gene sequence: CDR1 SGHTA, CDR2 FQGTGA. This CDR3 is built from 13 residues. Trimming took 5 bases from V and 3 from J, leaving 10 bases between them. DNA for the CDR3: TGTGCCAGCAGCCTACAGGCGGACACTGAAGCTTTCTTT. Residues: CASSLQADTEAFF. The full variable domain, rest sourced from reference TRBV7-3 and TRBJ1-1, is GAGVSQTPSNKVTEKGKYVELRCDPISGHTALYWYRQSLGQGPEFLIYFQGTGAADDSGLPNDRFFAVRPEGSVSTLKIQRTERGDSAVYLCASSLQADTEAFFGQGTRLTVV.

This chain's CDR3 is CASRAGGNTGELFF. For the CDR3, the DNA is TGTGCCAGCAGAGCGGGGGGGAACACCGGGGAGCTGTTTTTT. The chain combines TRBV2 with TRBJ2-2, with 9 bases matching TRBD2. Germline V lookup: CDR1 SNHLY, CDR2 FYNNEI. After removal of 6 bases from V and 1 base from J, the junction contained 0 bases not matched to a gene. The CDR3 contains 14 residues.

The chain employs TRBV21-1 and TRBJ2-5; the D call in the table, TRBD2, was not verified against the DNA. TRBV21-1 is a pseudogene. The CDR3 has 17 amino acids. CDR3 DNA sequence: TGTGCCAGCAGCAAAGAGGAGCGGGGGCCGCCAGGGGAGACCCAGTACTTC. As protein: CASSKEERGPPGETQYF.

The chain is built from TRBV5-1 and TRBJ1-2; 8 nucleotides agree with TRBD1. This CDR3 is 18 amino acids long. The trim removed 0 bases at V and 3 bases at J, leaving 13 bases unmatched. From germline, CDR1 is SGHRS and CDR2 YFSETQ. The CDR3 region is CASSLGGTGTSRDYGYTF. In DNA form, the CDR3 reads TGCGCCAGCAGCTTGGGGGGGACAGGCACATCACGGGACTATGGCTACACCTTC.

The V and J genes are TRBV9 and TRBJ1-1; no clear D. V shed 0 bases and J shed 1 base, with 4 bases lying between them. The CDR3 loop spans 13 amino acids. The germline V gene has CDR1 SGDLS and CDR2 YYNGEE. The CDR3, as DNA: TGTGCCAGCAGCGTAGACTGGAACACTGAAGCTTTCTTT. This codes for CASSVDWNTEAFF.